The 6 T cell receptor beta chains given below trace back to one sample, sequenced in a study of T cell responses to AZD1222 COVID-19 vaccine. Clones were sequenced by immunoSEQ multiplex PCR, and TCRdb holds only the in-frame ones, with some missing. The table has approximately 92,000 clones, approximately 91% seen once; the top ten hold around a fifth. Sequences were derived from peripheral blood, sampled on day 0 of AZD1222 vaccination. The origin of the receptors is an adult in good health.

The chain has TRBV6-5 and TRBJ1-5, with D tentatively TRBD1 (6 bases). CDR1 and CDR2 from the germline V gene are MNHEY and SVGAGI. The CDR3 consists of 15 residues. Trimming stripped 6 bases from V and 0 bases from J, with 12 bases between. The CDR3 sequence: CASSGQIYSNQPQHF. The CDR3 DNA sequence: TGTGCCAGCAGCGGACAGATATATAGCAATCAGCCCCAGCATTTT.

This chain links TRBV5-6 with TRBJ1-1; maybe TRBD1 (5 bases). This CDR3 has 13 residues. Trimming took off 7 bases at V and 3 bases at J, with 13 bases between the two ends. The germline V gene encodes CDR1 SGHDT and CDR2 YYEEEE. The CDR3 loop is CASRGQPYTEAFF. The CDR3 DNA follows: TGTGCCAGCCGCGGACAACCCTACACTGAAGCTTTCTTT.

This clone appeared a single time. The chain joins TRBV7-8 to TRBJ1-4; D is possibly TRBD1 (6 bases). Germline CDR1 and CDR2: SGHVS and FQNEAQ. The CDR3 loop spans 16 amino acids. V was cut by 5 bases and J by 4 bases, with 17 bases left in between. The CDR3 protein is CASSLGGAGRNEKLFF. DNA of the CDR3: TGTGCCAGCAGCCTAGGGGGTGCCGGACGTAATGAAAAACTGTTTTTT. Based on the CDR3 plus reference TRBV7-8 and TRBJ1-4, the full variable domain is GAGVSQSPRYKVAKRGQDVALRCDPISGHVSLFWYQQALGQGPEFLTYFQNEAQLDKSGLPSDRFFAERPEGSVSTLKIQRTQQEDSAVYLCASSLGGAGRNEKLFFGSGTQLSVL.

The rearrangement links TRBV7-2 to TRBJ1-2; D is possibly TRBD1 (5 bases). Germline V gene lookup returns CDR1 SGHTA and CDR2 FQGNSA. This CDR3 region has 15 residues. With 2 bases removed from V and 2 bases from J, the gap between germline ends came to 12 bases. Here the CDR3 DNA reads TGTGCCAGCAGCTTACAGGGTCCCCAAAACTATGGCTACACCTTC. This sequence encodes CASSLQGPQNYGYTF.

The chain is built from TRBV7-2 and TRBJ1-1; weak D call: TRBD1 (6 bases). There are 14 residues in the CDR3. Per the germline V gene, CDR1 is SGHTA and CDR2 is FQGNSA. Trimming took 3 bases from V and 7 from J, leaving 15 bases between them. Here the CDR3 DNA reads TGTGCCAGCAGCTTCTACCCCAGGGGCGGTGAAGCTTTCTTT. Amino acids: CASSFYPRGGEAFF.

Here the CDR3 DNA reads TGTGCCAGCAGTGGAGGGGGTGCTGGTGAAAAACTGTTTTTT. Encoded protein: CASSGGGAGEKLFF. The J gene is TRBJ1-4, the V gene TRBV2; D perhaps matches TRBD1 (6 bases). V gave up 4 bases and J gave up 7 bases, with 13 bases separating them. The germline CDR1 and CDR2 sequences are SNHLY and FYNNEI. CDR3 length equals 14 residues.